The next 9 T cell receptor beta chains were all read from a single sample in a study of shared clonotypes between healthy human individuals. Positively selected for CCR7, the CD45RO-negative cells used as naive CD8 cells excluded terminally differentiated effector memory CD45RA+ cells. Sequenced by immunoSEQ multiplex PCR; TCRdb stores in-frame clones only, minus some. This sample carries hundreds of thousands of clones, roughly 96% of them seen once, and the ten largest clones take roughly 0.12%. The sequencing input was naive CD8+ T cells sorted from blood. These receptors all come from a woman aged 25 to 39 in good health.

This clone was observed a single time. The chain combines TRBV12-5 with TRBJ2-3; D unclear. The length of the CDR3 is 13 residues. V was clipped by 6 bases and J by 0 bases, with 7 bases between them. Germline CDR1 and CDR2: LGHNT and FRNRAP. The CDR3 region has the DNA TGTGCTAGTGGGCAGACAAGCACAGATACGCAGTATTTT. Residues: CASGQTSTDTQYF.

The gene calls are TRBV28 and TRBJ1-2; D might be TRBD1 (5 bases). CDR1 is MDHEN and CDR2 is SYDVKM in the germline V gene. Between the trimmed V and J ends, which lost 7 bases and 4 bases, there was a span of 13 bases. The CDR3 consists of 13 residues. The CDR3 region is CASTHGGAYGYTF. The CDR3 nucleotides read TGTGCCAGCACCCATGGGGGTGCCTATGGCTACACCTTC.

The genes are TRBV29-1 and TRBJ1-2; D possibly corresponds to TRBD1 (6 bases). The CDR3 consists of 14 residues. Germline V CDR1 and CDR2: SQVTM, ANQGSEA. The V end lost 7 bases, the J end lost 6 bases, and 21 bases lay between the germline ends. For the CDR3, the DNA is TGCAGCGGAATAGGGGGTTCTTTGTTTGATGGCTACACCTTC. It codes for CSGIGGSLFDGYTF.

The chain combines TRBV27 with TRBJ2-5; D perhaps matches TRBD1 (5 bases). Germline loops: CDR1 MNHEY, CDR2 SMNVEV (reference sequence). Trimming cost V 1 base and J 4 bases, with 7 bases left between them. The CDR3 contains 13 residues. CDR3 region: CASSLFQGETQYF. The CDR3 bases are TGTGCCAGCAGTTTATTCCAGGGAGAGACCCAGTACTTC.

This CDR3 reads CASSRLPRNGYTF. The CDR3 coding sequence is TGTGCCAGCAGCCGCCTTCCGAGAAATGGCTACACCTTC. The chain has TRBV11-2 and TRBJ1-2; no reliable D call. Germline V gene lookup returns CDR1 SGHAT and CDR2 FQNNGV. V lost 5 bases and J lost 6, with 13 bases in between. This CDR3 spans 13 amino acids.

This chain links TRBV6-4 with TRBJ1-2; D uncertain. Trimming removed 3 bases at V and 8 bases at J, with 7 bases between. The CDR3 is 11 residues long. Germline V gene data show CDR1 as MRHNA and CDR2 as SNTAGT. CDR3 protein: CASSEGQGYTF. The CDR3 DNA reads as TGTGCCAGCAGTGAAGGGCAGGGCTACACCTTC.

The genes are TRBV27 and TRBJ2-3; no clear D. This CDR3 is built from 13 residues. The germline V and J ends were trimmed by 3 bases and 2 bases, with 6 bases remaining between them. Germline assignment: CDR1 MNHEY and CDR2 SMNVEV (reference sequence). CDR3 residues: CASSFLITDTQYF. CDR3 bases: TGTGCCAGCAGTTTCCTAATCACAGATACGCAGTATTTT.

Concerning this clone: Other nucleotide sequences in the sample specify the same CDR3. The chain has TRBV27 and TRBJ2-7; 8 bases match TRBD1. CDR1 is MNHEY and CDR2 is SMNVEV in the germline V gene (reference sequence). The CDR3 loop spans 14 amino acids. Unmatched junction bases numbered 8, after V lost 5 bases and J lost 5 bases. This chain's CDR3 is CASSLGTGGDEQYF. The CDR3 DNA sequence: TGTGCCAGCAGTCTCGGGACAGGAGGGGACGAGCAGTACTTC.

CDR3 in amino acids: CATRIRGSSMNTEAFF. In DNA, the CDR3 is TGTGCCACCAGAATTCGAGGATCCTCAATGAACACTGAAGCTTTCTTT. This chain uses TRBV28 with TRBJ1-1, with D hard to call. The germline CDR1 and CDR2 sequences are MDHEN and SYDVKM. The CDR3 consists of 16 residues. V dropped 10 bases and J dropped 0 bases, with 21 bases sitting between them.